The clone carrying this T cell receptor (beta chain) has just one count. These data are taken from a study of blood T cell repertoires in COVID-19. Study overall: Samples of COVID-19 (acute and convalescent) were obtained from the United States, Italy and Spain.

As originally analysed: The assay estimated nucleated cells by amplifying reference gene primers. The table came from immunoSEQ multiplex PCR; TCRdb's copy has only in-frame clones and leaves some out. That table is the source of V, J and clone size, and D and trimming were worked out from the DNA. Seen here are about 270,000 clones, approximately 86% observed once, and the top ten hold approximately 9%. The CDR3 has 14 amino acids. V was shortened by 5 bases and J by 2 bases, with 10 bases between the two germline ends. Germline CDR1 and CDR2: LNHNV and YYDKDF (reference sequence). The TCR originated in a man aged 40-50 years with active or convalescent COVID-19. The sequencing sample was made of peripheral blood. The chain uses TRBV15 and TRBJ2-1, with TRBD1 as a possible D gene (5 bases). CDR3 bases: TGTGCCACCAGCCTCCAGACAGCCTACAATGAGCAGTTCTTC. Translated: CATSLQTAYNEQFF.